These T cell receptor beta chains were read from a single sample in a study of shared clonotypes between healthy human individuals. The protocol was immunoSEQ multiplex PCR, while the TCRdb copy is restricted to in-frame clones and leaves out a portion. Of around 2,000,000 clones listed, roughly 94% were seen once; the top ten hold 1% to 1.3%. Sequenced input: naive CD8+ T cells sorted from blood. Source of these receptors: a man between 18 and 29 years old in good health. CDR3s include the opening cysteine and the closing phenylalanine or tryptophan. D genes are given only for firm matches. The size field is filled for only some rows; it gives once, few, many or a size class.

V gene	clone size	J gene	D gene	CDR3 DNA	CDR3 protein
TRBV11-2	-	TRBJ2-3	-	TGTGCCAGCAGCCCGGGAGATACGCAGTATTTT	CASSPGDTQYF
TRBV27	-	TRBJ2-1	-	TGTGCCAGTCAACTAGGAGGTAACGGTGAGCAGTTCTTC	CASQLGGNGEQFF
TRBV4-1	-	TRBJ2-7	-	TGCGCCAGCAGCCAAGGTGGCACTTTTTCTCACTACGAGCAGTACTTC	CASSQGGTFSHYEQYF
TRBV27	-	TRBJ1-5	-	TGTGCCAGCAGTTTAATGGGAAATCAGCCCCAGCATTTT	CASSLMGNQPQHF
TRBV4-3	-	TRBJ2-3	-	TGCGCCAGCAGCCAAGTTGAGGGATCAGATACGCAGTATTTT	CASSQVEGSDTQYF
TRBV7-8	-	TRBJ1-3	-	TGTGCCAGCAGCTTACCCCGGGACGGATTAATTGGAAACACCATATATTTT	CASSLPRDGLIGNTIYF
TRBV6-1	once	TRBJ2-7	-	TGTGCCAGCAGTGAAGATGTAGGGCCCAAATCCTACGAGCAGTACTTC	CASSEDVGPKSYEQYF
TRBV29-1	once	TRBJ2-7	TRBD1	TGCAGCGTGCAGGGGGAAGCAGACGAGCAGTACTTC	CSVQGEADEQYF
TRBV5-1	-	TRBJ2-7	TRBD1	TGCGCCAGCAGCCCCGGGACAGGGGGCGACCGAACCTACGAGCAGTACTTC	CASSPGTGGDRTYEQYF
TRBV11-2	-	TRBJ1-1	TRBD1	TGTGCCAGCAGCTTAGTACAGGGGGTTCTTGCTGAAGCTTTCTTT	CASSLVQGVLAEAFF
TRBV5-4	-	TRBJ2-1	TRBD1	TGTGCCAGCAGCCTAACAGGGACAGGGGCGTACAATGAGCAGTTCTTC	CASSLTGTGAYNEQFF
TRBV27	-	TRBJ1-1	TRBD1	TGTGCCAGCAGTATAACAGGGGGACGCCGAGAAGCTTTCTTT	CASSITGGRREAFF
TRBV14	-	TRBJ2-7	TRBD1	TGTGCCAGCAGCCCGTGGGACAGGGTCACCTACGAGCAGTACTTC	CASSPWDRVTYEQYF
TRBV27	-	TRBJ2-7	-	TGTGCCAGCAGTTTTTCGGCAGGGGAGAATACCTACGAGCAGTACTTC	CASSFSAGENTYEQYF
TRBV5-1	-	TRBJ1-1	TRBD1	TGCGCCAGCAGCTTGGCGAGGCAGGGGGCCACTGAAGCTTTCTTT	CASSLARQGATEAFF
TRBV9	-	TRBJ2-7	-	TGTGCCAGCAGCCCCATCGGACATACCTACGAGCAGTACTTC	CASSPIGHTYEQYF
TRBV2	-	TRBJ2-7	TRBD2	TGTGCCAGCAGTGATGAGGGACTAGAGTACGAGCAGTACTTC	CASSDEGLEYEQYF
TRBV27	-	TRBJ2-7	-	TGTGCCAGCAGCTGGGGACCACCGCCGTACGAGCAGTACTTC	CASSWGPPPYEQYF
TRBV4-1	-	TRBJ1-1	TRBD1	TGCGCCAGCAGCCAAGCTCAGGGGGTTGATGAAGCTTTCTTT	CASSQAQGVDEAFF
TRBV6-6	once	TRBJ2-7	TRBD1	TGTGCCAGCAGCCCGTCCCGGGACAGCTACGAGCAGTACTTC	CASSPSRDSYEQYF
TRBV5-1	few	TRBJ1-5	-	TGCGCCAGCAGCTTGGAGGACGGACTCAATCAGCCCCAGCATTTT	CASSLEDGLNQPQHF
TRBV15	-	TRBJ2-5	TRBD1	TGTGCCACCAGCGTACACAGGGGGGCGGCGGCCCAGTACTTC	CATSVHRGAAAQYF
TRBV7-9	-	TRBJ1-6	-	TGTGCCAGCAGCTTAGTCTATTATAATTCACCCCTCCACTTT	CASSLVYYNSPLHF
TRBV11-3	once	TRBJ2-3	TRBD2	TGTGCCAGCAGCTTAGGAGGGACTAGCGGGAGCGCAGATACGCAGTATTTT	CASSLGGTSGSADTQYF
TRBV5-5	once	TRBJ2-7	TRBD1	TGTGCCAGCAGCTGGACAGGGGGGGCCTACGAGCAGTACTTC	CASSWTGGAYEQYF
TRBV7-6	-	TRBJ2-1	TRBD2	TGTGCCAGCAGCGGTGCTAGCGGCGAGCAGTTCTTC	CASSGASGEQFF
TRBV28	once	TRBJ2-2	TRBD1	TGTGCCAGCAGTTGGCGGGACAGGGAGACCGGGGAGCTGTTTTTT	CASSWRDRETGELFF
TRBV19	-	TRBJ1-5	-	TGTGCCAGTAGTATAGGCGTGGGCGGATCCACACTAAACCTCAATCAGCCCCAGCATTTT	CASSIGVGGSTLNLNQPQHF
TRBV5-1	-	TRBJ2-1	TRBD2	TGCGCCAGCAGCTTGAGACTAGCGGGGCAGAGCTCCTACAATGAGCAGTTCTTC	CASSLRLAGQSSYNEQFF
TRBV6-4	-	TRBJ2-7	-	TGTGCCAGCAGATCGGCCCCACTAGCTCTCTGGGACTACGAGCAGTACTTC	CASRSAPLALWDYEQYF
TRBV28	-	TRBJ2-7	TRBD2	TGCGCCAGCAGGCGGGGGGCCTCCTACGAGCAGTACTTC	CASRRGASYEQYF
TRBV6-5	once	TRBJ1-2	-	TGTGCCAGCAGTTACATTTTTGGCTTTAACTATGGCTACACCTTC	CASSYIFGFNYGYTF